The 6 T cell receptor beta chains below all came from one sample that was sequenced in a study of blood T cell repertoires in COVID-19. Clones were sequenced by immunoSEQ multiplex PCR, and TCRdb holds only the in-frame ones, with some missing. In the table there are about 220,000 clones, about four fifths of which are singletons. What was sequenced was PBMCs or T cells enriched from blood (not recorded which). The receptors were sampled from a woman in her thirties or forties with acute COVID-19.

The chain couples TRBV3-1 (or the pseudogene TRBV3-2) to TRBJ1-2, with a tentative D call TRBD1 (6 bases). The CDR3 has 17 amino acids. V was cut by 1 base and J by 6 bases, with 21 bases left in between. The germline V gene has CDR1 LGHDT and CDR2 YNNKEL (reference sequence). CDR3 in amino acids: CASSQGTGLVRIDGYTF. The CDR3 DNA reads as TGTGCCAGCAGCCAAGGAACAGGGTTGGTCAGGATCGATGGCTACACCTTC.

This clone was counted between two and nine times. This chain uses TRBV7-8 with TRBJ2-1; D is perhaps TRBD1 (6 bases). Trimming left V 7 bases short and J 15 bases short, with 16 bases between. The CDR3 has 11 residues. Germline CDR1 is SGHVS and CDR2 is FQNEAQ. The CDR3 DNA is TGTGCCAGCATGCTCTCCAGGGGTCTGTTCTTC. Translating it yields CASMLSRGLFF.

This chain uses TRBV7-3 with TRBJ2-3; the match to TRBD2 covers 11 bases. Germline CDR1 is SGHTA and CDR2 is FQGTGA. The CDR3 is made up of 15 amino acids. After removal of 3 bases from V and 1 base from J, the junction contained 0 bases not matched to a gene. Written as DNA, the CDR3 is TGTGCCAGCAGCTTGGGACTAGCGGGCACAGATACGCAGTATTTT. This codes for CASSLGLAGTDTQYF.

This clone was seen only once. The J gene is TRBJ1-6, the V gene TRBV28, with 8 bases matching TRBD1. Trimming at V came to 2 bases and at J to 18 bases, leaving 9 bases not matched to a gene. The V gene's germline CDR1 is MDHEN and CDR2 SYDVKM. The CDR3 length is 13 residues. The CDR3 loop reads CASSLGTGQSTHF. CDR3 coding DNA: TGTGCCAGCAGTTTAGGGACAGGCCAGAGTACCCACTTT.

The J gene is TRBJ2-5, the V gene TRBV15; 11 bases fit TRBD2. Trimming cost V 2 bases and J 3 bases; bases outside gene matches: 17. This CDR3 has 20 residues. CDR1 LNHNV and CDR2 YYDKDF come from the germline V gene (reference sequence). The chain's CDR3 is CATSRHLGLAEGGLEETQYF. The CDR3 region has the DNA TGTGCCACCAGCAGACACCTGGGACTAGCGGAGGGGGGCTTAGAAGAGACCCAGTACTTC.

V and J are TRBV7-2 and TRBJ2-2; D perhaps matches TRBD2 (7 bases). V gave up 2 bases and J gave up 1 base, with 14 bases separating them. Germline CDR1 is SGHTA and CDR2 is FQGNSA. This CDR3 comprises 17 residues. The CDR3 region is CASSLRIGGLNTGELFF. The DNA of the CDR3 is TGTGCCAGCAGCTTAAGGATCGGGGGGCTGAACACCGGGGAGCTGTTTTTT.